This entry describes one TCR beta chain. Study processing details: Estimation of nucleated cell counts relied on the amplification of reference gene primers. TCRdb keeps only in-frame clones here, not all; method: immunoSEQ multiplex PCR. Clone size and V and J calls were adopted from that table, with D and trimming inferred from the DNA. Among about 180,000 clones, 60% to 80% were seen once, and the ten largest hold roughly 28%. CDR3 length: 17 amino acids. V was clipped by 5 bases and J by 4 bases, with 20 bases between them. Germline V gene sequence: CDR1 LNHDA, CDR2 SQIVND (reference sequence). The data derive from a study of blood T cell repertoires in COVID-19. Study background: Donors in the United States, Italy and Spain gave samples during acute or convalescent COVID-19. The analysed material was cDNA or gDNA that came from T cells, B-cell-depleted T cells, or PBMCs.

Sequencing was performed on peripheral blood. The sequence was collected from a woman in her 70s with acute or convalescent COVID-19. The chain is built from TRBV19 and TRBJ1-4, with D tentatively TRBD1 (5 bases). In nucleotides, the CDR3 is TGTGCCAGTAGTCATTGGTCTTGGACAACCTTTAATGAAAAACTGTTTTTT. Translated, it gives CASSHWSWTTFNEKLFF.